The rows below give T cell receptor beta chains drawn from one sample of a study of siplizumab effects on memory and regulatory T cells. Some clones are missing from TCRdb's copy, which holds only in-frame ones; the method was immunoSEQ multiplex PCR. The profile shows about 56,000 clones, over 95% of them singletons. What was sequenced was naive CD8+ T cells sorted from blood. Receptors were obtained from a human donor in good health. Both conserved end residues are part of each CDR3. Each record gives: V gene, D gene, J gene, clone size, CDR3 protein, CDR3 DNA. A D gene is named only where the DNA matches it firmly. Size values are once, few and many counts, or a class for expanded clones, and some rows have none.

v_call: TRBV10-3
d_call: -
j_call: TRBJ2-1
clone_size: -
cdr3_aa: CAISGAVNAYNEQFF
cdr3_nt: TGTGCTATCTCGGGGGCCGTAAACGCCTACAATGAGCAGTTCTTC

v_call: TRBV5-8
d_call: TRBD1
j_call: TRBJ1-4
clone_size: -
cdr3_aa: CASSTEGATNEKLFF
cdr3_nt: TGTGCCAGCAGCACAGAGGGGGCTACTAATGAAAAACTGTTTTTT

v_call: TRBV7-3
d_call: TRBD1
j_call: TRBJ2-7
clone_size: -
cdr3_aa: CASSRTGNYEQYF
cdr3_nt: TGTGCCAGCAGCCGGACAGGTAACTACGAGCAGTACTTC

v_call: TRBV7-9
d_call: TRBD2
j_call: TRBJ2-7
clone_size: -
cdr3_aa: CASSPIAGSLTYEQYF
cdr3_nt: TGTGCCAGCAGCCCAATAGCGGGCAGCCTTACCTACGAGCAGTACTTC

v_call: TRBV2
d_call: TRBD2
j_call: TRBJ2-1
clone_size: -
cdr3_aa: CASSDGLAVSDEQFF
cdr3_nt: TGTGCCAGCAGTGACGGACTAGCGGTTTCGGATGAGCAGTTCTTC

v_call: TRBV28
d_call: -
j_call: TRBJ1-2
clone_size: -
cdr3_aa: CASSLSGFYGYTF
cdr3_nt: TGTGCCAGCAGTTTGTCCGGGTTCTATGGCTACACCTTC

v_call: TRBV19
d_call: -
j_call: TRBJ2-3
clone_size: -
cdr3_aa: CASSIARLGTDTQYF
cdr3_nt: TGTGCCAGTAGTATTGCTCGCTTAGGCACAGATACGCAGTATTTT

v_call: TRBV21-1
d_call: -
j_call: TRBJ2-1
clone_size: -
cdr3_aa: CASSQGGLAGQSSYNEQFF
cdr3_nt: TGTGCCAGCAGCCAGGGGGGACTAGCGGGCCAGAGCTCCTACAATGAGCAGTTCTTC

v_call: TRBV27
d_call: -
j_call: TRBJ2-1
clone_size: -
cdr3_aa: CASSRRALSYNEQFF
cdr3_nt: TGTGCCAGCAGTCGGAGGGCCCTCTCCTACAATGAGCAGTTCTTC

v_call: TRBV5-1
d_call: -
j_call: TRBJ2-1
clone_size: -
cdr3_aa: CASSLLYGSYNEQFF
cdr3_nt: TGCGCCAGCAGCTTGCTGTACGGGTCCTACAATGAGCAGTTCTTC

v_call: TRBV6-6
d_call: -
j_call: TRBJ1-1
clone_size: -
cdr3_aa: CASSYPGRLNTEAFF
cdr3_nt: TGTGCCAGCAGTTACCCGGGACGTCTGAACACTGAAGCTTTCTTT

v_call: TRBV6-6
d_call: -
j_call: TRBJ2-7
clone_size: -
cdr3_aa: CASSYSSYEQYF
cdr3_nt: TGTGCCAGCAGTTATTCAAGCTACGAGCAGTACTTC

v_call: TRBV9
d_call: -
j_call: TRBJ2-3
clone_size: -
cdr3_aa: CASSVGGITDTQYF
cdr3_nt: TGTGCCAGCAGCGTAGGAGGGATCACAGATACGCAGTATTTT

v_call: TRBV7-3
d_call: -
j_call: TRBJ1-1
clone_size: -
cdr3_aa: CASSASTGPIQEAFF
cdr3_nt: TGTGCCAGCAGCGCGTCGACAGGACCAATCCAGGAAGCTTTCTTT

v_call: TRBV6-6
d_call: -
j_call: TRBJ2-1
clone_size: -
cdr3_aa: CASSSGSSNNEQFF
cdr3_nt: TGTGCCAGCAGTTCCGGGTCTAGCAACAATGAGCAGTTCTTC

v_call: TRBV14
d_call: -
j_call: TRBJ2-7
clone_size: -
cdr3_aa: CASSQAPYEQYF
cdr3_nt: TGTGCCAGCAGCCAGGCACCCTACGAGCAGTACTTC

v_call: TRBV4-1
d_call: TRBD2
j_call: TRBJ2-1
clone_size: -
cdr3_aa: CASSQEQRGTNEQFF
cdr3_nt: TGCGCCAGCAGCCAAGAGCAGCGGGGAACCAATGAGCAGTTCTTC

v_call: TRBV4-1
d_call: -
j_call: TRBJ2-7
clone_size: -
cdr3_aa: CASSPRASYEQYF
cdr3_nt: TGCGCCAGCAGCCCCAGGGCCTCCTACGAGCAGTACTTC

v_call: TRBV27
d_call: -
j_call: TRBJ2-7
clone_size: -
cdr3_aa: CASSPTGGAFRWEQYF
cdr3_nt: TGTGCCAGCAGCCCCACGGGGGGCGCCTTCCGATGGGAGCAGTACTTC

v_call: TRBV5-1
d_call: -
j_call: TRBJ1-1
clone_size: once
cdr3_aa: CASSLSLDGAMNTEAFF
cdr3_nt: TGCGCCAGCAGCTTGTCTCTGGACGGGGCGATGAACACTGAAGCTTTCTTT

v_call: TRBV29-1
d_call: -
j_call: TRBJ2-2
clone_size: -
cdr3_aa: CSVEGSGLVPTGELFF
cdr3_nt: TGCAGCGTTGAAGGGTCCGGGTTGGTTCCCACCGGGGAGCTGTTTTTT

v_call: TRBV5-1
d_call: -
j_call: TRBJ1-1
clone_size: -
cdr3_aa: CASSLEGSFEAFF
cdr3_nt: TGCGCCAGCAGCTTGGAGGGCAGTTTCGAAGCTTTCTTT

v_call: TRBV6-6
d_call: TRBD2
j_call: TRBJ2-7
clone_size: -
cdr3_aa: CASSLGLAGNYEQYF
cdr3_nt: TGTGCCAGCAGCTTGGGACTAGCGGGCAACTACGAGCAGTACTTC

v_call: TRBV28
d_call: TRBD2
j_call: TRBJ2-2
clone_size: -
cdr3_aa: CASSLYAGGGTGELFF
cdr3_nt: TGTGCCAGCAGTTTGTACGCGGGGGGCGGCACCGGGGAGCTGTTTTTT

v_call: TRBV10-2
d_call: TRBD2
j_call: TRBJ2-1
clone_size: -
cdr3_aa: CASIPDGLAYNEQFF
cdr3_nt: TGCGCCAGCATACCCGACGGACTAGCGTACAATGAGCAGTTCTTC

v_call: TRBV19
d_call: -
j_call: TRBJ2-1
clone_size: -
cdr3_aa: CASSTGSGGLYNEQFF
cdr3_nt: TGTGCCAGTAGTACTGGGAGCGGAGGCCTTTACAATGAGCAGTTCTTC

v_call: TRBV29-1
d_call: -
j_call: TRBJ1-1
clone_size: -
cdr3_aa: CSAWTAVEAFF
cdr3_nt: TGCAGCGCCTGGACAGCCGTTGAAGCTTTCTTT

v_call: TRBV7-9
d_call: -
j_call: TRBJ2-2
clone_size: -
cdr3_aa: CASSLGTGTNTGELFF
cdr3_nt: TGTGCCAGCAGCTTAGGAACAGGGACGAACACCGGGGAGCTGTTTTTT

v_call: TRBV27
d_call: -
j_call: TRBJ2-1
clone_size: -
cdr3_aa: CASSFEDPSYNEQFF
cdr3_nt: TGTGCCAGCAGTTTCGAGGACCCCTCCTACAATGAGCAGTTCTTC

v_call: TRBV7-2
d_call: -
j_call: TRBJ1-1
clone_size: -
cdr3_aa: CASSARGTENTEAFF
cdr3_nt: TGTGCCAGCAGCGCTAGAGGGACGGAGAACACTGAAGCTTTCTTT

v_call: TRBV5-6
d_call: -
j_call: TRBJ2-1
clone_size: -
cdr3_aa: CASSPWSLNNEQFF
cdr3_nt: TGTGCCAGCAGCCCCTGGTCCCTAAACAATGAGCAGTTCTTC

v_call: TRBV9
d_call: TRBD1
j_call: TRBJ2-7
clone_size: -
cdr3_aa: CASSVGQGEQYF
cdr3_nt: TGTGCCAGCAGCGTGGGACAGGGCGAGCAGTACTTC

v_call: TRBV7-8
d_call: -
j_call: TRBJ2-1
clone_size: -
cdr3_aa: CASSLMGGEQFF
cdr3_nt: TGTGCCAGCAGCTTGATGGGGGGCGAGCAGTTCTTC

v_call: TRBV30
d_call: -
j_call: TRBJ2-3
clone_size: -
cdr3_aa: CAWSATWGQVKDTQYF
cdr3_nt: TGTGCCTGGAGTGCTACGTGGGGCCAGGTGAAAGATACGCAGTATTTT

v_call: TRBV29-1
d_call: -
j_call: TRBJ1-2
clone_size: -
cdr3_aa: CSARRGNYGYTF
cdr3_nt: TGCAGCGCGCGAAGAGGGAACTATGGCTACACCTTC

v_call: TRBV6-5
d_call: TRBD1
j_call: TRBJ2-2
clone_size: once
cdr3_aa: CASRGTGVFAGELFF
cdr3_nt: TGTGCCAGCAGGGGGACAGGTGTTTTCGCCGGGGAGCTGTTTTTT

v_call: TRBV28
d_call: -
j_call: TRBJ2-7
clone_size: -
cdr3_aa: CASSVNRVYEQYF
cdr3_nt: TGTGCCAGCAGTGTGAACAGGGTCTACGAGCAGTACTTC

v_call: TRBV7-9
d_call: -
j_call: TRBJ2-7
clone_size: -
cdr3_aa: CASSLEALGVGSTYEQYF
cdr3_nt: TGTGCCAGCAGCTTAGAGGCCCTTGGGGTAGGCTCTACCTACGAGCAGTACTTC

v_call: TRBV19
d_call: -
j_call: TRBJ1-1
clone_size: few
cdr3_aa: CASLSLAEAFF
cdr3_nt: TGTGCCAGTTTGAGTTTAGCTGAAGCTTTCTTT

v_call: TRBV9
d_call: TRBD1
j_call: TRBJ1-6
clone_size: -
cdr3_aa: CASSPEDRADNSPLHF
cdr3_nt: TGTGCCAGCAGCCCTGAGGACAGGGCTGATAATTCACCCCTCCACTTT

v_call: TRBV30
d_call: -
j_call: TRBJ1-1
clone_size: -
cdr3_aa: CAWSVLSEAFF
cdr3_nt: TGTGCCTGGAGTGTCTTGTCTGAAGCTTTCTTT

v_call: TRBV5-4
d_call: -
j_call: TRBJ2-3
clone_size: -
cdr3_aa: CASSSTGTGTDTQYF
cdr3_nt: TGTGCCAGCAGCTCCACCGGGACTGGGACAGATACGCAGTATTTT

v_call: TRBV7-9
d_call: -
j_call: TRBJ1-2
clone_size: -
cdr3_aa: CASSLGAQGTQPAYGYTF
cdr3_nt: TGTGCCAGCAGCCTCGGGGCACAGGGAACTCAACCCGCCTATGGCTACACCTTC

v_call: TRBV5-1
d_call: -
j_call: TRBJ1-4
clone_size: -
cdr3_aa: CASSSTGTNEKLFF
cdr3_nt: TGCGCCAGCAGCTCCACAGGGACTAATGAAAAACTGTTTTTT

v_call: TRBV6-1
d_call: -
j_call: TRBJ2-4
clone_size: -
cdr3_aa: CASSDGEAKNIQYF
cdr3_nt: TGTGCCAGCAGTGACGGGGAGGCCAAAAACATTCAGTACTTC

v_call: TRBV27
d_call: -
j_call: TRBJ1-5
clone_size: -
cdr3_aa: CASSLLGQPQHF
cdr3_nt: TGTGCCAGCAGTTTATTAGGTCAGCCCCAGCATTTT

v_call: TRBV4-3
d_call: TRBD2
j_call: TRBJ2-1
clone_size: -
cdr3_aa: CASSQVRLAGVYYNEQFF
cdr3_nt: TGCGCCAGCAGCCAAGTCCGACTAGCGGGAGTGTACTACAATGAGCAGTTCTTC

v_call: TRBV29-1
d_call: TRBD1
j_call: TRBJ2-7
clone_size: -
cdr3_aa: CSVAGTESYEQYF
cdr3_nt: TGCAGCGTCGCCGGGACAGAGAGCTACGAGCAGTACTTC

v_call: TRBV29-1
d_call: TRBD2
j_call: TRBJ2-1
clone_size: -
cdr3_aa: CSVEDPLAGVGNEQFF
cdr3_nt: TGCAGCGTTGAAGATCCTCTAGCGGGAGTGGGCAATGAGCAGTTCTTC

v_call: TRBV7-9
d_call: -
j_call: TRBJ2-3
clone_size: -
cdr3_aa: CASSFVGGIPDTQYF
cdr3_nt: TGTGCCAGCAGCTTCGTTGGCGGGATCCCAGATACGCAGTATTTT

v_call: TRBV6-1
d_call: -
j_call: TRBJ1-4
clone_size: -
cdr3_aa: CASSSAEKLFF
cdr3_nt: TGTGCCAGCAGTTCTGCTGAAAAACTGTTTTTT

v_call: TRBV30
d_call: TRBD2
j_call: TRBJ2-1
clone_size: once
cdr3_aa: CAWQGLADYNEQFF
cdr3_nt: TGTGCCTGGCAGGGACTAGCGGACTACAATGAGCAGTTCTTC

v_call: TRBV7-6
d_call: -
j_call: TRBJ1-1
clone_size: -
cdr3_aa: CASSTTANTEAFF
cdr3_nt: TGTGCCAGCAGCACAACAGCGAACACTGAAGCTTTCTTT

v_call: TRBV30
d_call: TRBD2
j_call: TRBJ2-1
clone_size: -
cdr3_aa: CAWSVTSGWNYNEQFF
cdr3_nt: TGTGCCTGGAGTGTGACTAGCGGATGGAACTACAATGAGCAGTTCTTC

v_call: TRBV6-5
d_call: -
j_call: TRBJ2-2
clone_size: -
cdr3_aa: CASSPQGTGELFF
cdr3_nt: TGTGCCAGCAGTCCCCAGGGGACCGGGGAGCTGTTTTTT